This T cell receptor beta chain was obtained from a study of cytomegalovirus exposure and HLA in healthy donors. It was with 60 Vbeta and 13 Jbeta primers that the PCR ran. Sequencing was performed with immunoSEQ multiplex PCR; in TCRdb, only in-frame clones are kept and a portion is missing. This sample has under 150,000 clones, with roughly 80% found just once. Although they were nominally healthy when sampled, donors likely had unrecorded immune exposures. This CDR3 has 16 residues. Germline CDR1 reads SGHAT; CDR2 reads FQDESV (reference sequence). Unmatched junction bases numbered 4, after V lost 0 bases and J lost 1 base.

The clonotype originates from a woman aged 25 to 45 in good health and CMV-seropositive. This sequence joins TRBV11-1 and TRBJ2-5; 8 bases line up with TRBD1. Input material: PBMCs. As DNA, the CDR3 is TGTGCCAGCAGCTTAGCGTCTCAGGGGGCCCAAGAGACCCAGTACTTC. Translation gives CASSLASQGAQETQYF.